The clone carrying this T cell receptor (beta chain) was picked up many times. Its matching antigen is unknown. This record comes from a study of T cells after yellow fever vaccination. In making TCR cDNA, 5'RACE template switching added a universal primer site and UMIs to it. Each CDR3 protein is one row after TCRdb ran MiXCR on the 5' RACE reads. This sample has about 50,000 distinct CDR3 sequences, with approximately 7% found just once. Study-wide points: A weaker but faster secondary response was observed, peaking on day 5 versus 15.

This CDR3 region has 13 residues. Per the germline V gene, CDR1 is SGHAT and CDR2 is FQNNGV. V lost 5 bases, J lost 6 bases, and 11 bases lay in between. This TCR was sampled from a man younger than 35 who received the YFV17D yellow fever vaccine. This sample comprised CD8+ T cells sorted from PBMCs, obtained approximately 15 days after the first yellow fever vaccination. The chain links TRBV11-2 to TRBJ2-4; D remains unclear. The CDR3 sequence: CASSRVAGNIQYF. In nucleotides, the CDR3 is TGTGCCAGCAGCCGAGTTGCAGGAAACATTCAGTACTTC.